This T cell receptor (beta chain) was identified in a study of blood T cells in healthy people across ages (dated by TCRdb to between 2014 and 2017). Some background on the complete study: In model experiments, roughly one uniquely barcoded TCR beta cDNA molecule per two T cells was captured by template switching. To track age-related changes in TCR beta repertoire diversity, the study relied on deep sequencing normalized with unique cDNA molecular identifiers. Donors were grouped into four age groups: young (average 16 years), middle-aged (around 39), aged (about 60) and long-lived (82). To avoid experimental bias, donors of different ages were spread randomly across the sequencing lanes. Two additional independent replicas of 1 million unique cDNA reads from the same blood draw were analyzed for two donors (one aged 18 to 30 and one aged 80 or older).

The CDR3 runs 15 amino acids, cysteine and phenylalanine included. The read is trimmed to its CDR3 DNA, 45 bases read in frame from base 1. As encoded in the germline V gene, CDR1 is SGHRS while CDR2 is YFSETQ. As concerns this clonotype: Its antigen remains undetermined. A junction end diverges from the germline sequence, so it may reflect a read error.

The study at large found these results: The CMV infection status of donors was not known, potentially confounding age-related changes in expanded clonotypes. Compared with the aged group, the long-lived group had more naive CD4+ T cells, fewer expanded clones and increased TCR diversity, a pattern suggesting age selection. Bulk unsorted PBMC profiling prevented conclusive comparison of naive and antigen-experienced compartments. Estimates of total diversity based on one million sequenced T cells were considered lower bounds and underestimates. As age increased, observed TCR beta diversity per million T cells dropped in a roughly linear way, and a significant reduction was already evident by age 40. There was a strong correlation between observed TCR beta diversity and the percentage of naive T cells measured by flow cytometry.

Library creation used 5' RACE. Sequencing used an Illumina HiSeq 2500. The second PCR ran for about 7 to 11 cycles and used a J-beta primer mix along with a sample-barcoded 5' primer. A unique molecular identifier was introduced onto each TCR beta cDNA molecule by a template-switch 5' adaptor carrying 12 random nucleotides. Each sample yielded at least 2.5 million CDR3-containing paired-end reads. First-strand cDNA was synthesized from all RNA with the Mint cDNA synthesis kit, primed by a TRBC-specific oligonucleotide. Following uracil-DNA glycosylase treatment, all cDNA underwent a first 18-cycle PCR with the universal primers M1SS and BC2_uni_R. The published analysis was carried out like this. Normalization of each sample was performed by random selection of 1 million high-quality reads, each carrying a distinct molecular identifier. Reads with shared molecular identifiers were discarded instead of being binned into consensus sequences. MiTCR, with a Q25 quality threshold and the strictest error-elimination algorithm, was used for CDR3 identification, clonotype clustering and error correction. A nonparametric unseen species model using Euler transformation provided a lower-bound estimate of total TCR beta diversity. Starting from the raw public reads, TCRdb applied fastp trimming at Q25, assembled clones with MiXCR and retained in-frame beta chains. Here each entry gathers all rows of one CDR3 protein and keeps the most common genes and DNA. None of the V and J calls come from the authors' own analysis; TCRdb made them. Here the sample has over 700,000 distinct CDR3 sequences; roughly 50% occur a single time. The ten largest clones represent approximately 40% of the sample.

Systemically healthy Caucasian individuals from Russia, 39 in total and aged roughly 6 to 100 years, were included as donors. Each donor gave around 9 milliliters of peripheral blood, collected into EDTA-treated Vacutainer tubes. Ficoll-Paque density-gradient centrifugation was used to isolate PBMCs, with at least 7 million per sample. Trizol reagent was used to extract total RNA from the PBMCs, yielding at least 5.5 micrograms per sample. Naive CD45RAhigh/CD27high T cell percentages were measured by flow cytometry on a PBMC aliquot from every donor. Rearrangement joined TRBV5-1 to TRBJ2-7; no confident D gene assignment can be made. The sequenced material came from blood. The TCR originated in a man older than 75 in good health. The DNA reads TGCGCCAGCAGCCCCGAACCGGGTTTAATGTACGTGCAGTACTTC. Its protein reads: CASSPEPGLMYVQYF.